Sequencing of this T cell receptor beta chain was carried out in a study of T cells in Graves' hyperthyroidism and ophthalmopathy. This CDR3 spans 13 amino acids. Trimming stripped 4 bases from V and 4 bases from J, with 11 bases between. Germline V lookup: CDR1 SNHLY, CDR2 FYNNEI. In this sample, this clonotype turned up many times. RNA transcripts yielded amplified TCR beta CDR3 regions. With the HTBI primer set, the TCR CDR3 went through a first round of RT-PCR. TCRdb re-analysed the multiplex PCR reads in MiXCR, keeping a single row per CDR3 protein. The sample lists some 370,000 distinct CDR3 sequences; over 12% were seen once.

The TCR comes from a man in his fifties or sixties with Graves' ophthalmopathy. Sequencing used blood. V usage is TRBV2 and J usage is TRBJ2-7; D call uncertain. This CDR3 is CASSALVGYEQYF. The CDR3 nucleotides are TGTGCCAGCAGTGCCCTGGTGGGGTACGAGCAGTACTTC.